The clone carrying this TCR beta chain turned up a few times. The entry originates in a study of T cells in Graves' hyperthyroidism and ophthalmopathy. Study at large: Blood was drawn when the patient was first diagnosed and still untreated.

CDR1 and CDR2 from the germline V gene are SGHVS and FNYEAQ. This CDR3 has 14 amino acids. Trimming stripped 3 bases from V and 4 bases from J, with 10 bases between. RNA transcripts gave rise to amplified TCR beta CDR3 regions. Initially, a first-round RT-PCR of the TCR CDR3 employed the HTBI primer set. TCRdb independently ran MiXCR on the multiplex PCR reads; one entry per CDR3 protein. The sample records roughly 750,000 distinct CDR3 sequences, 15% to 20% being singletons. Stability of Graves' hyperthyroidism was defined as absent ophthalmopathy progression within 18 months. This TCR came from a man aged 18 to 35 with Graves' hyperthyroidism. The rearrangement joins TRBV7-6 to TRBJ2-1, with a weak D call TRBD2 (6 bases). Sequencing input: blood. As DNA, the CDR3 is TGTGCCAGCAGCTTGGGGGGAAATTACAATGAGCAGTTCTTC. Protein product: CASSLGGNYNEQFF.